This T cell receptor (beta chain) was recovered during a study of blood T cell repertoires in COVID-19. There are a few counts of this clone. Sequenced by immunoSEQ multiplex PCR; TCRdb stores in-frame clones only, minus some. The data contain about 270,000 clones, roughly nine tenths of them singletons. V gave up 3 bases and J gave up 3 bases, with 8 bases separating them. The CDR3 covers 13 residues. CDR1 and CDR2 from the germline V gene are WNHNN and SYGVQD (reference sequence). Source material: peripheral blood. The sequence was collected from a woman in her 30s with COVID-19, enrolled during active disease. The rearrangement uses TRBV10-1 and TRBJ1-1; D is unresolved. The CDR3: CASSDPGYTEAFF. In DNA form, the CDR3 reads TGCGCCAGCAGTGACCCGGGGTACACTGAAGCTTTCTTT.